Listed here are 12 T cell receptor beta chains from one sample, sequenced in a study of blood T cell repertoires in COVID-19. The table came from immunoSEQ multiplex PCR; TCRdb's copy has only in-frame clones and leaves some out. The sample includes tens of thousands of clones, 81% of them seen just once. The specimen sequenced was peripheral blood. The receptors were sampled from a woman between 55 and 75 years old with acute or convalescent COVID-19.

This clone has a single count. The V call is TRBV11-2, the J call TRBJ1-6, with TRBD1 matching 10 bases. This CDR3 is 14 amino acids long. V was clipped by 4 bases and J by 11 bases; unmatched bases: 5. Per the germline V gene, CDR1 is SGHAT and CDR2 is FQNNGV. The CDR3: CASSYQDRGTPLHF. The CDR3 bases are TGTGCCAGCAGCTACCAGGACAGGGGGACACCCCTCCACTTT. The complete variable domain, with remaining parts taken from reference TRBV11-2 and TRBJ1-6, reads EAGVAQSPRYKIIEKRQSVAFWCNPISGHATLYWYQQILGQGPKLLIQFQNNGVVDDSQLPKDRFSAERLKGVDSTLKIQPAKLEDSAVYLCASSYQDRGTPLHFGNGTRLTVT.

The chain links TRBV7-2 to TRBJ2-1, with 9 bases that match TRBD2. V was pared by 3 bases and J by 9 bases, with 9 bases of the junction left unmatched. Germline CDR1 is SGHTA and CDR2 is FQGNSA. This CDR3 spans 15 amino acids. This CDR3 reads CASSFASSGAAEQFF. The CDR3 DNA reads as TGTGCCAGCAGCTTCGCGTCTAGCGGGGCGGCTGAGCAGTTCTTC.

The V call is TRBV5-5, the J call TRBJ1-5; TRBD1 might be the D (5 bases). The CDR3 covers 13 residues. The germline V gene encodes CDR1 SGHKS and CDR2 YYEKEE (reference sequence). V lost 4 bases and J lost 2, with 7 bases in between. The CDR3 DNA is TGTGCCAGCAGCGGGGGGGGCAATCAGCCCCAGCATTTT. Protein: CASSGGGNQPQHF.

The chain joins TRBV7-9 to TRBJ1-1; D not certain. Looked up from germline, CDR1 is SEHNR and CDR2 is FQNEAQ (reference sequence). The germline V and J ends were trimmed by 5 bases and 5 bases, with 12 bases remaining between them. The length of the CDR3 is 13 residues. The CDR3 nucleotides read TGTGCCAGCAGCCCAAGGACTGGGACTGAAGCTTTCTTT. Its protein is CASSPRTGTEAFF.

The chain has TRBV19 and TRBJ2-7; possibly TRBD2 for D (7 bases). Deletions cut 7 bases from V and 5 bases from J, with 21 bases between. The CDR3 is 15 amino acids. Germline V lookup: CDR1 LNHDA, CDR2 SQIVND (reference sequence). The CDR3 DNA reads as TGTGCCAGTAAGGGGGGGGATTCTATGCGGGACGAGCAGTACTTC. Its protein is CASKGGDSMRDEQYF.

The table lists this clone with a few counts. V gene TRBV30 combines with J gene TRBJ1-6, with TRBD1 matching over 7 bases. The germline CDR1 and CDR2 sequences are GTSNPN and SVGIG (reference sequence). The J segment lost 10 bases and the V segment lost 4 bases, leaving 7 bases of the junction unmatched. The CDR3 contains 13 residues. CDR3 in DNA: TGTGCCTGGACCCCGACAGGGAGCTCACCCCTCCACTTT. Its translation: CAWTPTGSSPLHF.

This rearrangement joins TRBV15 to TRBJ2-1; 8 bases fit TRBD2. V trimming: 5 bases; J trimming: 8 bases; junction bases outside the gene matches: 5. The CDR3 spans 13 residues. The V gene's germline CDR1 is LNHNV and CDR2 YYDKDF (reference sequence). This CDR3 is CATSRGTRDEQFF. Written as DNA, the CDR3 is TGTGCCACCAGCCGAGGGACTAGGGATGAGCAGTTCTTC.

This clone was detected only once. The chain has TRBV6-5 and TRBJ1-3, with TRBD1 as a possible D gene (5 bases). From germline, CDR1 is MNHEY and CDR2 SVGAGI. CDR3 length: 12 residues. Trimming cost V 6 bases and J 7 bases, with 10 bases left between them. This CDR3 reads CASRKTENTIYF. As DNA, the CDR3 is TGTGCCAGCAGAAAGACAGAGAACACCATATATTTT.

This clone was detected only once. This chain connects TRBV19 to TRBJ1-1, with TRBD1 matching over 7 bases. The junction had 4 bases not matched to a gene; V was cut back by 4 bases and J by 5 bases. The CDR3 contains 13 residues. Germline assignment: CDR1 LNHDA and CDR2 SQIVND (reference sequence). CDR3 sequence: CASSSRQGTEAFF. The CDR3 nucleotides read TGTGCCAGTAGTAGTCGACAGGGAACTGAAGCTTTCTTT.

The chain recombines TRBV10-3 with TRBJ1-5; D is ambiguous. Germline lookup yields CDR1 ENHRY and CDR2 SYGVKD. There are 14 residues in the CDR3. V lost 0 bases and J lost 9, with 12 bases in between. CDR3 in amino acids: CAISESISRGPQHF. CDR3 DNA: TGTGCCATCAGTGAGTCAATATCACGGGGGCCCCAGCATTTT.

This chain uses TRBV11-2 with TRBJ2-2; D is uncertain. Deletions cut 1 base from V and 0 bases from J, with 12 bases between. This CDR3 region has 17 residues. Germline CDR1 SGHAT, CDR2 FQNNGV. The CDR3 here is CASSLAFRSANTGELFF. The CDR3, as DNA: TGTGCCAGCAGCTTAGCGTTCCGGTCCGCGAACACCGGGGAGCTGTTTTTT.

The chain couples TRBV12-3 or TRBV12-4 to TRBJ2-3; the D is unclear. This CDR3 comprises 13 residues. V lost 5 bases, J lost 6 bases, and 12 bases lay in between. As DNA, the CDR3 is TGTGCCAGCAGTACACCCGTTTCGGATACGCAGTATTTT. It translates to CASSTPVSDTQYF.